This T cell receptor beta chain came from a study of blood T cell repertoires in COVID-19. Overall study context: Sources were T cells, B-cell-depleted T cells, or PBMCs; the material itself was cDNA or gDNA.

This clone has a handful of counts. The CDR3 consists of 15 residues. V was pared by 0 bases and J by 8 bases, with 9 bases of the junction left unmatched. Original handling: Using reference gene primer amplification, nucleated cell counts were estimated. Generated by immunoSEQ multiplex PCR, the TCRdb table keeps only in-frame clones and is missing some. V, J and clone size reflect that table, while D and trimming were determined from the DNA. The sample lists 230,000 or so clones, around 83% seen once, with 5% to 7.5% in the top ten. V usage is TRBV23-1 and J usage is TRBJ2-7; 8 bases line up with TRBD1. TRBV23-1 falls under the ORF class, with uncertain function. The source of this sequence is a woman in her forties or fifties who had been exposed to COVID-19. The sequencing sample was made of PBMCs or T cells enriched from blood (not recorded which). The CDR3 DNA reads as TGCGCCAGCAGTCAATCGCCGGGACAGGTAATCCAGCAGTACTTC. This sequence encodes CASSQSPGQVIQQYF.